Below are 30 T cell receptor beta chains sequenced from a single sample in a study of blood T cell repertoires in COVID-19. Here immunoSEQ multiplex PCR was the method, and the copy in TCRdb shows in-frame clones only, minus some. This sample carries approximately 240,000 clones, about 85% of them seen once, and the ten largest clones take about an eighth. The sequenced sample was peripheral blood. These receptors all come from a woman between 18 and 29 years old who had recovered from COVID-19.

The chain recombines TRBV4-2 with TRBJ1-3; the D gene is possibly TRBD1 (5 bases). V was clipped by 0 bases and J by 4 bases, with 10 bases between them. The CDR3 is 15 residues long. The V gene's germline CDR1 is LGHNA and CDR2 YNFKEQ. CDR3 in DNA: TGTGCCAGCAGCCAAGAGGCAGGGTGGGGAAACACCATATATTTT. Its translation: CASSQEAGWGNTIYF.

The genes are TRBV20-1 and TRBJ1-5; 8 positions agree with TRBD1. The junction had 5 bases not matched to a gene; V was cut back by 3 bases and J by 1 base. Germline assignment: CDR1 DFQATT and CDR2 SNEGSKA (reference sequence). This CDR3 region has 15 residues. The CDR3 sequence: CSASPGGMSNQPQHF. DNA for the CDR3: TGCAGTGCTAGTCCAGGGGGCATGAGCAATCAGCCCCAGCATTTT.

The J gene is TRBJ1-2, the V gene TRBV27; TRBD1 matches at 7 bases. V gave up 7 bases and J gave up 2 bases; unmatched junction bases: 7. CDR1 and CDR2 (germline): MNHEY, SMNVEV (reference sequence). This CDR3 comprises 14 residues. The CDR3 reads CASKRTGPNYGYTF. The CDR3 DNA reads TGTGCCAGCAAGAGGACAGGTCCGAACTATGGCTACACCTTC.

V is TRBV27 and J is TRBJ1-1; D may be TRBD1 (6 bases). Germline CDR1 and CDR2: MNHEY and SMNVEV (reference sequence). The CDR3 runs to 14 residues. The ends were cut back, 5 bases at V and 6 bases at J, with 16 bases in the middle. CDR3 protein: CASSIQGTWAEAFF. The CDR3 DNA sequence: TGTGCCAGCAGTATACAGGGCACTTGGGCTGAAGCTTTCTTT.

J is TRBJ2-7 and V is TRBV19; 9 bases are a match to TRBD2. V was clipped by 2 bases and J by 7 bases; unmatched bases: 9. The CDR3 runs to 15 residues. Germline V gene lookup returns CDR1 LNHDA and CDR2 SQIVND (reference sequence). The CDR3 region is CASSIWLAGNGEQYF. CDR3 in DNA: TGTGCCAGTAGTATATGGCTAGCGGGAAATGGGGAGCAGTACTTC.

The chain uses TRBV19 and TRBJ2-7; 9 nucleotides line up with TRBD1. Germline lookup yields CDR1 LNHDA and CDR2 SQIVND (reference sequence). The CDR3 contains 14 residues. Trimming took 3 bases from V and 2 from J; bases not matched to a gene: 2. The CDR3 nucleotides read TGTGCCAGTAGTATTACAGGGGGCCCCTACGAGCAGTACTTC. Protein: CASSITGGPYEQYF. Together with reference TRBV19 and TRBJ2-7, the CDR3 gives the full variable domain: DGGITQSPKYLFRKEGQNVTLSCEQNLNHDAMYWYRQDPGQGLRLIYYSQIVNDFQKGDIAEGYSVSREKKESFPLTVTSAQKNPTAFYLCASSITGGPYEQYFGPGTRLTVT.

V gene TRBV6-5 combines with J gene TRBJ2-2; D not certain. The CDR3 totals 13 residues. Germline V gene sequence: CDR1 MNHEY, CDR2 SVGAGI. V shed 6 bases and J shed 1 base, with 6 bases lying between them. DNA for the CDR3: TGTGCCAGCAGACCAGGGAACACCGGGGAGCTGTTTTTT. Protein product: CASRPGNTGELFF.

The chain joins TRBV25-1 to TRBJ1-4; tentative D call: TRBD1 (5 bases). Germline CDR1 and CDR2: MGHDK and SYGVNS. Trimming pared 2 bases from V and 6 bases from J, leaving 10 bases between. This CDR3 is built from 14 residues. This CDR3 reads CASSEQGRHEKLFF. CDR3 DNA sequence: TGTGCCAGCAGTGAACAGGGTCGCCATGAAAAACTGTTTTTT.

The CDR3 DNA sequence: TGTGCCTCGAACCGGGGGGCGACTGAAGCTTTCTTT. Translating it yields CASNRGATEAFF. This chain joins TRBV30 and TRBJ1-1, with a tentative D call TRBD1 (6 bases). The V gene's germline CDR1 is GTSNPN and CDR2 SVGIG (reference sequence). Trimming removed 7 bases at V and 5 bases at J, with 14 bases between. This CDR3 is built from 12 residues.

The chain combines TRBV27 with TRBJ1-1, with 8 bases aligning to TRBD1. J lost 12 bases, V lost 10 bases, and 10 bases had no gene match. This CDR3 has 11 amino acids. Germline CDR1 and CDR2: MNHEY and SMNVEV (reference sequence). CDR3 sequence: CATTTGGMTFF. The CDR3 bases are TGTGCCACCACAACAGGGGGTATGACTTTCTTT.

V is TRBV5-4 and J is TRBJ2-5; possibly TRBD1 for D (6 bases). Trimming removed 4 bases from V and 4 bases from J, with 11 bases in between. Germline V gene data show CDR1 as SGHNT and CDR2 as YYREEE (reference sequence). CDR3 size: 13 residues. The CDR3 DNA reads TGTGCCAGCAGCCCCAGGGGAATAGAGACCCAGTACTTC. It yields the protein CASSPRGIETQYF.

The chain employs TRBV7-9 and TRBJ1-1; the match to TRBD1 covers 7 bases. Germline CDR1 reads SEHNR; CDR2 reads FQNEAQ (reference sequence). CDR3 length: 14 residues. Unmatched junction bases numbered 12, after V lost 3 bases and J lost 11 bases. The CDR3 DNA sequence: TGTGCCAGCAGCTTTGACAGGGACGAGACCGGGGCTTTCTTT. This sequence encodes CASSFDRDETGAFF.

This chain connects TRBV10-2 to TRBJ1-1; possibly TRBD1 for D (5 bases). The CDR3 has 15 residues. The germline gives CDR1 WSHSY, CDR2 SAAADI. Trimming took off 7 bases at V and 6 bases at J, with 21 bases between the two ends. The CDR3 sequence is CASTRRGQGGAEAFF. CDR3 bases: TGCGCCAGCACCCGACGAGGCCAGGGTGGTGCTGAAGCTTTCTTT.

The chain carries TRBV4-1 and TRBJ2-3; TRBD2 agrees at 14 bases. V trimming: 4 bases; J trimming: 4 bases; junction bases outside the gene matches: 7. CDR3 length equals 17 residues. The germline V gene encodes CDR1 MGHRA and CDR2 YSYEKL. The CDR3 here is CASSRGLAGGGSDTQYF. In DNA, the CDR3 is TGCGCCAGCAGCCGTGGACTAGCGGGAGGAGGCTCAGATACGCAGTATTTT.

The chain has TRBV2 and TRBJ2-2; D unresolved. The germline V gene encodes CDR1 SNHLY and CDR2 FYNNEI. The CDR3 has 15 amino acids. Between the trimmed V and J ends, which lost 4 bases and 3 bases, there was a span of 12 bases. The CDR3 is CASSGRYRDTGELFF. The CDR3 coding sequence is TGTGCCAGCAGTGGTCGATACCGGGACACCGGGGAGCTGTTTTTT. Supplemented by reference TRBV2 and TRBJ2-2, the full variable domain reads EPEVTQTPSHQVTQMGQEVILRCVPISNHLYFYWYRQILGQKVEFLVSFYNNEISEKSEIFDDQFSVERPDGSNFTLKIRSTKLEDSAMYFCASSGRYRDTGELFFGEGSRLTVL.

The chain recombines TRBV6-5 with TRBJ1-4; the D is unclear. Between the trimmed V and J ends, which lost 6 bases and 2 bases, there was a span of 10 bases. This CDR3 comprises 14 residues. Germline CDR1 MNHEY, CDR2 SVGAGI. The CDR3 here is CASRGGATNEKLFF. The CDR3 nucleotides read TGTGCCAGCAGGGGTGGAGCGACTAATGAAAAACTGTTTTTT.

CDR3 in DNA: TGTGCCAGCAGATCAAGACAGAGTCGCCTCGAGCAGTACTTC. It translates to CASRSRQSRLEQYF. The V call is TRBV5-6, the J call TRBJ2-7, with a weak D call TRBD1 (5 bases). V lost 5 bases to trimming and J lost 6 bases, with 18 bases between them. CDR1 SGHDT and CDR2 YYEEEE come from the germline V gene. The length of the CDR3 is 14 residues. Combining the CDR3 with reference TRBV5-6 and TRBJ2-7 gives the whole variable domain DAGVTQSPTHLIKTRGQQVTLRCSPKSGHDTVSWYQQALGQGPQFIFQYYEEEERQRGNFPDRFSGHQFPNYSSELNVNALLLGDSALYLCASRSRQSRLEQYFGPGTRLTVT.

This sequence joins TRBV30 and TRBJ1-5; D remains unclear. CDR1 GTSNPN and CDR2 SVGIG come from the germline V gene (reference sequence). The CDR3 is 14 amino acids. Trimming removed 1 base at V and 5 bases at J, with 12 bases between. The CDR3 coding sequence is TGTGCCTGGAGTGAGGGAGTTGGGGATCAGCCCCAGCATTTT. This translates into CAWSEGVGDQPQHF.

The chain recombines TRBV30 with TRBJ2-7; no firm D call. CDR1 is GTSNPN and CDR2 is SVGIG in the germline V gene (reference sequence). V was shortened by 3 bases and J by 3 bases, with 6 bases between the two germline ends. The CDR3 covers 11 residues. Here the CDR3 DNA reads TGTGCCTGGAGCGCTAACTACGAGCAGTACTTC. Protein: CAWSANYEQYF.

The rearrangement links TRBV30 to TRBJ1-3; D not resolved. The CDR3 is made up of 15 amino acids. The V end lost 5 bases, the J end lost 1 base, and 15 bases lay between the germline ends. The germline CDR1 and CDR2 sequences are GTSNPN and SVGIG (reference sequence). As DNA, the CDR3 is TGTGCCTGGGACTATGAATTTGAGTCTGGAAACACCATATATTTT. It codes for CAWDYEFESGNTIYF.

The rearrangement uses TRBV5-1 and TRBJ2-5, with 7 bases that match TRBD1. Germline V CDR1 and CDR2: SGHRS, YFSETQ. Unmatched junction bases numbered 1, after V lost 0 bases and J lost 5 bases. This CDR3 comprises 13 residues. CDR3 sequence reads: CASSLEQGETQYF. The CDR3 region has the DNA TGCGCCAGCAGCTTGGAACAGGGGGAGACCCAGTACTTC.

The chain employs TRBV4-2 and TRBJ2-3, with 13 bases matching TRBD2. Germline CDR1 and CDR2: LGHNA and YNFKEQ. The CDR3 contains 17 residues. Trimming removed 0 bases from V and 3 bases from J; junction bases left unmatched: 3. The CDR3 DNA sequence: TGTGCCAGCAGCCAAGATAGGACTAGCGGGAGAACAGATACGCAGTATTTT. It encodes CASSQDRTSGRTDTQYF.

The chain couples TRBV4-3 to TRBJ1-2; no reliable D call. In germline, CDR1 is LGHNA, CDR2 YSLEER. V was cut by 0 bases and J by 4 bases, with 12 bases left in between. This CDR3 contains 15 residues. Here the CDR3 DNA reads TGCGCCAGCAGCCAAGATCGTCGGGAAACCTATGGCTACACCTTC. Translation: CASSQDRRETYGYTF.

The gene calls are TRBV19 and TRBJ2-1, with TRBD1 matching 10 bases. This CDR3 is built from 16 residues. Germline V gene data show CDR1 as LNHDA and CDR2 as SQIVND (reference sequence). V gave up 7 bases and J gave up 10 bases; unmatched junction bases: 16. The CDR3 nucleotides are TGTGCCAGTACCAGTAGAGGGGGGACAGGGGCAGGGGAGCAGTTCTTC. Translation gives CASTSRGGTGAGEQFF. The full variable domain, completed using reference TRBV19 and TRBJ2-1, is DGGITQSPKYLFRKEGQNVTLSCEQNLNHDAMYWYRQDPGQGLRLIYYSQIVNDFQKGDIAEGYSVSREKKESFPLTVTSAQKNPTAFYLCASTSRGGTGAGEQFFGPGTRLTVL.

This clone was picked up a small number of times. This chain links TRBV4-3 with TRBJ1-4, with 7 nucleotides matching TRBD1. Germline V gene sequence: CDR1 LGHNA, CDR2 YSLEER. CDR3 length: 14 residues. With 4 bases clipped from V and 6 bases from J, the junction kept 5 bases outside the gene matches. CDR3: CASSRQGEDEKLFF. In DNA, the CDR3 is TGCGCCAGCAGCCGTCAGGGGGAGGATGAAAAACTGTTTTTT.

V and J are TRBV11-2 and TRBJ2-5, with D possibly being TRBD2 (6 bases). Trimming pared 4 bases from V and 5 bases from J, leaving 26 bases between. CDR1 and CDR2 (germline): SGHAT, FQNNGV. The CDR3 contains 18 residues. Written as DNA, the CDR3 is TGTGCCAGCAGCTCCCCCCGAGGGAGGCGAACCATTGAGGAGACCCAGTACTTC. This codes for CASSSPRGRRTIEETQYF. Complete variable domain (other parts from reference TRBV11-2 and TRBJ2-5): EAGVAQSPRYKIIEKRQSVAFWCNPISGHATLYWYQQILGQGPKLLIQFQNNGVVDDSQLPKDRFSAERLKGVDSTLKIQPAKLEDSAVYLCASSSPRGRRTIEETQYFGPGTRLLVL.

The rearrangement joins TRBV7-2 to TRBJ2-3, with TRBD1 matching over 8 bases. Germline V gene data show CDR1 as SGHTA and CDR2 as FQGNSA. The junction had 9 bases not matched to a gene; V was cut back by 3 bases and J by 1 base. The CDR3 extends over 17 amino acids. The CDR3 reads CASSLTLRGRGTDTQYF. In DNA form, the CDR3 reads TGTGCCAGCAGCTTGACCCTCAGGGGGCGTGGCACAGATACGCAGTATTTT.

This clone was seen a single time. V and J are TRBV5-1 and TRBJ2-1, with 9 bases matching TRBD2. Germline-derived CDR1 and CDR2 are SGHRS and YFSETQ. The CDR3 runs 15 residues. V lost 0 bases and J lost 8; bases outside the gene matches: 6. The CDR3 DNA reads as TGCGCCAGCAGCTTGGAGGCTAGCGGGATATATGAGCAGTTCTTC. This codes for CASSLEASGIYEQFF.

This clone has only one observation. The rearrangement uses TRBV19 and TRBJ2-1; 10 positions agree with TRBD1. The germline V gene has CDR1 LNHDA and CDR2 SQIVND (reference sequence). The CDR3 loop spans 15 amino acids. J was trimmed by 4 bases and V by 5 bases; bases with no gene match: 5. The CDR3 protein is CASSPGTGAYNEQFF. CDR3 nucleotides: TGTGCCAGTAGTCCGGGGACAGGGGCGTACAATGAGCAGTTCTTC.

The chain carries TRBV5-1 and TRBJ2-5, with TRBD2 matching 7 bases. V lost 3 bases, J lost 3 bases, and 5 bases stayed unmatched. Germline loops: CDR1 SGHRS, CDR2 YFSETQ. The CDR3 consists of 14 residues. CDR3 sequence (DNA): TGCGCCAGCAGCTCTACGGGGGGTGAAGAGACCCAGTACTTC. It specifies CASSSTGGEETQYF.